The entry below describes one TCR beta chain. Looked up from germline, CDR1 is SGHTA and CDR2 is FQGNSA. The CDR3 length is 13 residues. V trimming: 5 bases; J trimming: 7 bases; junction bases outside the gene matches: 3. This entry belongs to a study of control samples from healthy donors and cancer patients. Here immunoSEQ multiplex PCR was the method, and the copy in TCRdb shows in-frame clones only, minus some. The table includes tens of thousands of clones, 88% detected once. V gene TRBV7-2 combines with J gene TRBJ2-1; 9 bases match TRBD1. The sequence came from a woman between 65 and 79 years old in good health. The material sequenced was blood. The CDR3 DNA is TGTGCCAGCAGCCGGGACAGGGCGAATGAGCAGTTCTTC. Translating gives CASSRDRANEQFF. Based on the CDR3 plus reference TRBV7-2 and TRBJ2-1, the full variable domain is GAGVSQSPSNKVTEKGKDVELRCDPISGHTALYWYRQSLGQGLEFLIYFQGNSAPDKSGLPSDRFSAERTGGSVSTLTIQRTQQEDSAVYLCASSRDRANEQFFGPGTRLTVL.